This is a list of T cell receptor beta chains from one sample in a study of radiation and T cells in renal cell carcinoma. Assay: immunoSEQ multiplex PCR; the TCRdb copy retains only in-frame clones and omits some. The sample has around 120,000 clones; approximately 75% are singletons. Sequencing used blood, obtained from a patient whose treatment included radiotherapy and nephrectomy. These TCRs come from a woman aged 60-75 years with renal cell carcinoma. Each CDR3 is given with its conserved first and last residue. The D gene is left open where the match is weak. Clone size appears in some rows only: once, few, many, or a class for an expanded clone.

j_call d_call clone_size v_call cdr3_nt cdr3_aa
TRBJ1-5 NA few TRBV27 TGTGCCAGCAACATTGTCCAGCACAATCAGCCCCAGCATTTT CASNIVQHNQPQHF
TRBJ2-2 TRBD2 NA TRBV5-1 TGCGCCAGCAGCTTGGCGATAGCGGGGGGCACCGGGGAGCTGTTTTTT CASSLAIAGGTGELFF
TRBJ1-5 TRBD1 NA TRBV7-9 TGTGCCAGCAGCGAGACAGGGTTCAATCAGCCCCAGCATTTT CASSETGFNQPQHF
TRBJ1-2 TRBD1 NA TRBV6-6 TGTGCCAGCAGTTACGATAACAGGGGCGGCGGTGGCTACACCTTC CASSYDNRGGGGYTF
TRBJ1-4 NA NA TRBV6-5 TGTGCCAGCAGTTACCCAGGGACTGAAAAACTGTTTTTT CASSYPGTEKLFF
TRBJ1-5 NA NA TRBV9 TGTGCCAGCAGCGTAGGCCCCGATCAGCCCCAGCATTTT CASSVGPDQPQHF
TRBJ2-3 TRBD2 NA TRBV11-3 TGTGCCAGCAGCTTCACAATAGCGGGCCGCACAGATACGCAGTATTTT CASSFTIAGRTDTQYF
TRBJ2-5 NA NA TRBV5-1 TGCGCCAGCAGCGCCAGGGCCCCAGAGACCCAGTACTTC CASSARAPETQYF
TRBJ2-6 NA NA TRBV7-8 TGTGCCAGCAGCTTAGGAGGGGCCTCTGGGGCCAACGTCCTGACTTTC CASSLGGASGANVLTF
TRBJ1-3 NA NA TRBV28 TGTGCCAGCAGTTCCCCGAATGGAAACACCATATATTTT CASSSPNGNTIYF
TRBJ2-2 NA NA TRBV18 TGTGCCAGCTCACCGGACACCGGGGAGCTGTTTTTT CASSPDTGELFF
TRBJ1-3 NA NA TRBV4-1 TGCGCCAGCAGCCCCGACAGGTACAGCTCTGGAAACACCATATATTTT CASSPDRYSSGNTIYF
TRBJ1-5 NA NA TRBV27 TGTGCCAGCAGTTTATCGGCGGAGAGCAATCAGCCCCAGCATTTT CASSLSAESNQPQHF
TRBJ1-1 NA NA TRBV5-1 TGCGCCAGCAGCTTGGTCAACGGGGGAAGCACTGAAGCTTTCTTT CASSLVNGGSTEAFF
TRBJ2-1 TRBD2 NA TRBV2 TGTGCCAGCAGTGAGTGGCGGGGGGCCTACAATGAGCAGTTCTTC CASSEWRGAYNEQFF
TRBJ1-4 TRBD1 NA TRBV28 TGTGCCAGCAGGGGCAGGGGGCGGTGGGAAAAACTGTTTTTT CASRGRGRWEKLFF
TRBJ2-5 NA NA TRBV6-5 TGTGCCAGCAGTTACTCGAGTGGCGCGCGCCAAGAGACCCAGTACTTC CASSYSSGARQETQYF
TRBJ1-1 NA NA TRBV9 TGTGCCAGCAGCGGAGCAGGCTCTGAAGCTTTCTTT CASSGAGSEAFF
TRBJ1-3 NA NA TRBV5-1 TGCGCCAGCAGCTTGGGGCACATGAGCTCTGGAAACACCATATATTTT CASSLGHMSSGNTIYF
TRBJ2-3 NA NA TRBV15 TGTGCCACCAGCAGAGATCCCAGGGACACAGATACGCAGTATTTT CATSRDPRDTDTQYF
TRBJ2-2 TRBD1 NA TRBV10-1 TGCGCCAGCAGCGACTTCGACAGGGGAAACACCGGGGAGCTGTTTTTT CASSDFDRGNTGELFF
TRBJ2-7 NA NA TRBV14 TGTGCCAGCAGCCAAGATATAGGGGGCTACGAGCAGTACTTC CASSQDIGGYEQYF
TRBJ1-5 TRBD1 NA TRBV27 TGTGCCAGCAGTTTAAGGGGGCCCAATCAGCCCCAGCATTTT CASSLRGPNQPQHF
TRBJ2-7 NA once TRBV7-2 TGTGCCAGCAGCTTAGATTACGTCTCCTACGAGCAGTACTTC CASSLDYVSYEQYF
TRBJ1-1 NA NA TRBV11-3 TGTGCCAGCAGCCCTGGAACAGTTGCGTCTGAAGCTTTCTTT CASSPGTVASEAFF
TRBJ1-5 NA NA TRBV28 TGTGCCAGCAGCTCTACAAGGATTTTGGGCAATCAGCCCCAGCATTTT CASSSTRILGNQPQHF
TRBJ1-3 NA NA TRBV5-1 TGCGCCAGCAGCTCAGGACTGCTCTCTGGAAACACCATATATTTT CASSSGLLSGNTIYF
TRBJ2-1 TRBD2 NA TRBV28 TGTGCCAGCAGTTCCGCCGCAGCGGGAGAGAACTACAATGAGCAGTTCTTC CASSSAAAGENYNEQFF
TRBJ1-1 NA NA TRBV21-1 TGTGCCAGCGGCAACCGATCGGACAGGAACACTGAAGCTTTCTTT CASGNRSDRNTEAFF
TRBJ2-7 TRBD2 once TRBV7-2 TGTGCCAGCAGCCAGTCGGCGGGAGGTCCTACCTACGAGCAGTACTTC CASSQSAGGPTYEQYF
TRBJ2-7 TRBD1 NA TRBV7-2 TGTGCCAGCAGCCCTCCTGGACAGGGCGCGCGCGAGCAGTACTTC CASSPPGQGAREQYF
TRBJ1-2 TRBD1 few TRBV2 TGTGCCAGCAGTCCCTTGACAGGGGACTATGGCTACACCTTC CASSPLTGDYGYTF